Included here is one TCR beta chain sequence, with context. No antigen is known for it. Unmatched junction bases numbered 6, after V lost 8 bases and J lost 3 bases. The V gene's germline CDR1 is ENHRY and CDR2 SYGVKD. The CDR3 covers 14 residues. The data were taken from a study of T cell responses to AZD1222 COVID-19 vaccine. Profiling relied on immunoSEQ multiplex PCR, and the TCRdb table lists in-frame clones only, not all of them. The top ten clones hold approximately 6.9% of a sample with fewer than 150,000 clones, over 80% of them seen once. Whole-study results and caveats: Only a handful of AZD1222 recipients, about six in all, had baseline seropositivity.

Specimen: peripheral blood, collected 28 days after the second AZD1222 dose. The TCR sequence derives from an adult who received the AZD1222 COVID-19 vaccine. V and J are TRBV10-3 and TRBJ1-3; 8 bases line up with TRBD1. The DNA for the CDR3 is TGTGCCATCGGGACAGGTCTCAGTGGAAACACCATATATTTT. This codes for CAIGTGLSGNTIYF.